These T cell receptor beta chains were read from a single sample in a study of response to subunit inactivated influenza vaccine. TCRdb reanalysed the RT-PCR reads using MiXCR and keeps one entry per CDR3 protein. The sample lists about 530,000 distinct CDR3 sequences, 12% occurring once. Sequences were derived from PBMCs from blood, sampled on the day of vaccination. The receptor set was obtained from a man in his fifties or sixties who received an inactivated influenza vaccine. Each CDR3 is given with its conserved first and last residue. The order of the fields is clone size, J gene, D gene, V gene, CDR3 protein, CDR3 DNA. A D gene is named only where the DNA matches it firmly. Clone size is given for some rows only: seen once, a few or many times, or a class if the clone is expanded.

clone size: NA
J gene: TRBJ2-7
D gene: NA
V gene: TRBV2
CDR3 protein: CASSEQVYSYEQYF
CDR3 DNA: TGTGCCAGCAGTGAACAGGTTTACTCCTACGAGCAGTACTTC

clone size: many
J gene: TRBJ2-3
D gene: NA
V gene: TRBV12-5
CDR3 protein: CASGFLESTDTQYF
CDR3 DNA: TGTGCTAGTGGTTTTCTGGAAAGCACAGATACGCAGTATTTT

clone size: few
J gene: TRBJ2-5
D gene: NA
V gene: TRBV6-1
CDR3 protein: CASSEFETQYF
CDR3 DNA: TGTGCCAGCAGTGAATTTGAGACCCAGTACTTC

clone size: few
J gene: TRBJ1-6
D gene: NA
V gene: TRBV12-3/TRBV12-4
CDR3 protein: CASSFGPGSPLHF
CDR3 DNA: NA

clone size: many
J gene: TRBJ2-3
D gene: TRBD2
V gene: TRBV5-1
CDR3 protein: CASSLGTSGRTDTQYF
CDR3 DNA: TGCGCCAGCAGCTTGGGGACTAGCGGGAGAACAGATACGCAGTATTTT

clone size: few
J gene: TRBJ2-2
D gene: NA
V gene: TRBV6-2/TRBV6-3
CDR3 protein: CASSYVGSPRELFF
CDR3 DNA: TGTGCCAGCAGTTACGTTGGGAGCCCCAGGGAGCTGTTTTTT

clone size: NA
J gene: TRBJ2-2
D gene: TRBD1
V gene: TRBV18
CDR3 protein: CASSPLTGGRTGELFF
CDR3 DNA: TGTGCCAGCTCACCACTGACAGGGGGAAGGACCGGGGAGCTGTTTTTT

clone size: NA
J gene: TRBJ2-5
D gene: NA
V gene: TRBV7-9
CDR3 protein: CASSLVGRGLETQYF
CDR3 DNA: TGTGCCAGCAGCTTAGTCGGCAGAGGTTTGGAGACCCAGTACTTC

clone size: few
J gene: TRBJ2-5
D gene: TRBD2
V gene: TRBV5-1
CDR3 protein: CASSEGGREETQYF
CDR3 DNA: TGCGCCAGCAGCGAAGGCGGGAGGGAGGAGACCCAGTACTTC

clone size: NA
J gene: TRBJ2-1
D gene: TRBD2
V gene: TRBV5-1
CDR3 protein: CASSLPTAGIYNEQFF
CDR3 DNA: TGCGCCAGCAGCCTCCCGACAGCGGGGATCTACAATGAGCAGTTCTTC

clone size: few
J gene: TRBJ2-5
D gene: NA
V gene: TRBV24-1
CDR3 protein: CATSDFVQETQYF
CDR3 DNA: TGTGCCACCAGTGATTTCGTCCAAGAGACCCAGTACTTC

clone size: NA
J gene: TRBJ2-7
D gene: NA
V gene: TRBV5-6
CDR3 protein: CASSLVRSLQYF
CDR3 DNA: TGTGCCAGCAGCTTAGTCAGGTCCCTTCAGTACTTC

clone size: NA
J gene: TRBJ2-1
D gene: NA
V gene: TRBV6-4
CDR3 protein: CASSEWLGPYNEQFF
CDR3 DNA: TGTGCCAGCAGTGAATGGCTCGGCCCCTACAATGAGCAGTTCTTC

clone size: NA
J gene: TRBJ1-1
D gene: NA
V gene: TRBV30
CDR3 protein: CAWASQGPAFF
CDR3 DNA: TGTGCCTGGGCTTCCCAGGGCCCCGCTTTCTTT

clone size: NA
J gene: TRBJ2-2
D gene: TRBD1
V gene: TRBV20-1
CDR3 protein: CSASQGAGPFTGELFF
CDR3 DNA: TGCAGTGCTAGCCAGGGGGCAGGGCCGTTTACCGGGGAGCTGTTTTTT

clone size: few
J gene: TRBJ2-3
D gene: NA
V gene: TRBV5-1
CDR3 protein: CASSLGSQADTQYF
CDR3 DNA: TGCGCCAGCAGCTTGGGATCCCAGGCAGATACGCAGTATTTT

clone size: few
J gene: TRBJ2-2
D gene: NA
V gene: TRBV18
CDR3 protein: CASSPAGPNTGELFF
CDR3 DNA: TGTGCCAGCTCACCAGCGGGACCGAACACCGGGGAGCTGTTTTTT

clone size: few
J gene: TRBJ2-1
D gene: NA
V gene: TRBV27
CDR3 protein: CASSSTRARTGSRSYNEQFF
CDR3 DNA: TGTGCCAGCAGTTCTACCAGGGCCCGAACAGGTTCCCGCTCCTACAATGAGCAGTTCTTC

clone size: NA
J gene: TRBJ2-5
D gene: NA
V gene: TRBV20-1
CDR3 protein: CSARDGNGETQYF
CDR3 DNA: TGCAGTGCTAGAGATGGGAATGGAGAGACCCAGTACTTC

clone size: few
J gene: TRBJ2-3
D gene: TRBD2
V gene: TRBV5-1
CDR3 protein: CASSLVLTSTSSTDTQYF
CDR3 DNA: TGCGCCAGCAGCTTGGTTTTGACTAGCACTTCTAGCACAGATACGCAGTATTTT

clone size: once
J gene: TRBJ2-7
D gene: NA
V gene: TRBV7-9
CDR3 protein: CASSFSRSVSYEQYF
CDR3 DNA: TGTGCCAGCAGCTTCTCCAGGTCTGTGTCCTACGAGCAGTACTTC

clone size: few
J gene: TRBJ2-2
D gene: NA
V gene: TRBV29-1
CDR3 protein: CSVVRRGNTGELFF
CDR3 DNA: TGCAGCGTTGTTCGCAGGGGAAACACCGGGGAGCTGTTTTTT

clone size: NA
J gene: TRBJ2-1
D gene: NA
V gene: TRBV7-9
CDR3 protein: CASTRDISYNEQFF
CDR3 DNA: TGTGCCAGCACCAGGGACATCTCCTACAATGAGCAGTTCTTC

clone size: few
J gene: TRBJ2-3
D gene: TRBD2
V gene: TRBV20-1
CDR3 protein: CSARVSGSPDTQYF
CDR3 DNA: TGCAGTGCTAGAGTTAGCGGGAGTCCAGATACGCAGTATTTT

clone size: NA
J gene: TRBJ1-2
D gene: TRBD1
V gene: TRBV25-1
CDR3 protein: CASSPDTTGRNYGYTF
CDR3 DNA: TGTGCCAGCAGTCCCGATACGACAGGGAGGAACTATGGCTACACCTTC

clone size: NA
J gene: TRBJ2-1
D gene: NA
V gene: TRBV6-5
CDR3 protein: CASSSFSSWDLYTYNEQFF
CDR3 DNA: TGTGCCAGCAGTTCCTTCTCTTCATGGGACCTATATACCTACAATGAGCAGTTCTTC

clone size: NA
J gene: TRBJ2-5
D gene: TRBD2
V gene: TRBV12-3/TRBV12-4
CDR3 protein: CASSLGTIPGETQYF
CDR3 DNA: TGTGCCAGCAGTTTGGGGACTATCCCAGGGGAGACCCAGTACTTC

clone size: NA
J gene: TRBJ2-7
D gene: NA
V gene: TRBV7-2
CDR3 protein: CASSPNRATYEQYF
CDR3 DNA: TGTGCCAGCAGCCCTAACAGGGCTACCTACGAGCAGTACTTC

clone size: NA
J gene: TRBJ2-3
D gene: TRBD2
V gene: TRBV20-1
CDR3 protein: CSVTTPGLAGDTDTQYF
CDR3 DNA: TGCAGTGTTACAACACCGGGACTAGCGGGGGACACAGATACGCAGTATTTT

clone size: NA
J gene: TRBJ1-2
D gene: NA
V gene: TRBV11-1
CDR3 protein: CASSPKMGYRTSPSYGYTF
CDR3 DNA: TGTGCCAGCAGCCCAAAGATGGGATACCGCACCAGCCCGAGCTATGGCTACACCTTC